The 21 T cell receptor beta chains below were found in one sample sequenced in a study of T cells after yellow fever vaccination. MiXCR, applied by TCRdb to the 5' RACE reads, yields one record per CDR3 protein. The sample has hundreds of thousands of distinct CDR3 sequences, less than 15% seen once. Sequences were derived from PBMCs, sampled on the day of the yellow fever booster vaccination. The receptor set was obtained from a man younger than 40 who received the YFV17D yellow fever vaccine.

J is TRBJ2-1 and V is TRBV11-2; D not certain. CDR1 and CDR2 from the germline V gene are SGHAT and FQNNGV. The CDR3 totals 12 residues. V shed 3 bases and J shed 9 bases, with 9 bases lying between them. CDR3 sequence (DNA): TGTGCCAGCAGCTTTGGACCGGTTGAGCAGTTCTTC. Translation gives CASSFGPVEQFF. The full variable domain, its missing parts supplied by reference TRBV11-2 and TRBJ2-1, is EAGVAQSPRYKIIEKRQSVAFWCNPISGHATLYWYQQILGQGPKLLIQFQNNGVVDDSQLPKDRFSAERLKGVDSTLKIQPAKLEDSAVYLCASSFGPVEQFFGPGTRLTVL.

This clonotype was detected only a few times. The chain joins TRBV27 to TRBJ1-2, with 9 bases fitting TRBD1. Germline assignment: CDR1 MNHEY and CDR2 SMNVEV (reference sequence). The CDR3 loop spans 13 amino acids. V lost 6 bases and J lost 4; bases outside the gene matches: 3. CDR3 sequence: CASSETGGYGYTF. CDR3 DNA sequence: TGTGCCAGCAGCGAGACAGGGGGCTATGGCTACACCTTC.

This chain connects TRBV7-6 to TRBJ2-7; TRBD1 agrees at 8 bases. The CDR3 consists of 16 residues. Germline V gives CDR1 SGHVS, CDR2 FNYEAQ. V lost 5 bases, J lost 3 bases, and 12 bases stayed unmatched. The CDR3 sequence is CASSPTTGAMIYEQYF. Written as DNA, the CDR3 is TGTGCCAGCAGCCCCACGACAGGGGCGATGATCTACGAGCAGTACTTC. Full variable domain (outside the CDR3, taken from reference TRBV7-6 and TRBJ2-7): GAGVSQSPRYKVTKRGQDVALRCDPISGHVSLYWYRQALGQGPEFLTYFNYEAQQDKSGLPNDRFSAERPEGSISTLTIQRTEQRDSAMYRCASSPTTGAMIYEQYFGPGTRLTVT.

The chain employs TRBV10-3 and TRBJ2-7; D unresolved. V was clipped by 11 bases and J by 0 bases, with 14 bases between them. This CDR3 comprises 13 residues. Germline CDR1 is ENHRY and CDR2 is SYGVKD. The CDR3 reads CAAAVATSYEQYF. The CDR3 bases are TGTGCCGCCGCCGTGGCTACCTCCTACGAGCAGTACTTC.

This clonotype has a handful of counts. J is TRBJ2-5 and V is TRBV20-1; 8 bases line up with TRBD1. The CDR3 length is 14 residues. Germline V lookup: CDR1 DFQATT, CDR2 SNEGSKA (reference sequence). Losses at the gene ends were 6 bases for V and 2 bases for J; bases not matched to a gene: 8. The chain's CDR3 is CSANGQGWQETQYF. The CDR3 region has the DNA TGCAGTGCCAATGGACAGGGCTGGCAAGAGACCCAGTACTTC.

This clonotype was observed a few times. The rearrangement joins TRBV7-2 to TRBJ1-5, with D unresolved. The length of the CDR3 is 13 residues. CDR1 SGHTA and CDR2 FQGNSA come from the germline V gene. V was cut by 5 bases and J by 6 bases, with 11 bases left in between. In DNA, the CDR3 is TGTGCCAGCAGCCCGAGCCTTCTTCAGCCCCAGCATTTT. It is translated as CASSPSLLQPQHF.

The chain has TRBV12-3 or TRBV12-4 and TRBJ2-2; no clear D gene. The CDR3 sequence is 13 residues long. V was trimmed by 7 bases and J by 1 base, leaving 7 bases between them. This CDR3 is CASTDRNTGELFF. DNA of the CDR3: TGTGCCAGCACCGACCGGAACACCGGGGAGCTGTTTTTT.

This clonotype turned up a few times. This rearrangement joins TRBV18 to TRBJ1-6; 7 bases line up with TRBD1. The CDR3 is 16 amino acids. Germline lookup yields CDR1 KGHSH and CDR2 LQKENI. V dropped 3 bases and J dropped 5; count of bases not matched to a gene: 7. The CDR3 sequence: CASSPSRTGDNSPLHF. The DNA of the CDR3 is TGTGCCAGCTCACCGTCCCGGACAGGAGATAATTCACCCCTCCACTTT.

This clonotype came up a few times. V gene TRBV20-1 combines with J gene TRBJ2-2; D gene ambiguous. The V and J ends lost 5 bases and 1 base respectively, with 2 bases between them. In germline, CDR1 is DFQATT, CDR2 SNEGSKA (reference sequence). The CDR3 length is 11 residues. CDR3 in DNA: TGCAGTGCTGAGAACACCGGGGAGCTGTTTTTT. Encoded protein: CSAENTGELFF.

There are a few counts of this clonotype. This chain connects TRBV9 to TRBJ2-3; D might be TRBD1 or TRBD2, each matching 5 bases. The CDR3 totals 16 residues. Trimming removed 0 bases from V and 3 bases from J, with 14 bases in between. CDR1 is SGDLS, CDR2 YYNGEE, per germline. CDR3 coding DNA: TGTGCCAGCAGCGTAGGGATGGGGGTTAGGACAGATACGCAGTATTTT. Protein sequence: CASSVGMGVRTDTQYF.

Here the CDR3 reads CASGQGSNYGYTF. DNA of the CDR3: TGTGCCAGCGGACAGGGGTCGAACTATGGCTACACCTTC. This chain joins TRBV12-3 or TRBV12-4 and TRBJ1-2; 9 positions agree with TRBD1. The junction had 3 bases not matched to a gene; V was cut back by 8 bases and J by 2 bases. The CDR3 spans 13 residues.

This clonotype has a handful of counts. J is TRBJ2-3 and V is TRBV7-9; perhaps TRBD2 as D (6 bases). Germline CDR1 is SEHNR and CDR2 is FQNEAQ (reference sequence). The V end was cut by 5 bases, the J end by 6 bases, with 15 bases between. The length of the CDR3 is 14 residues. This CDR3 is CASSTRLGVDTQYF. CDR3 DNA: TGTGCCAGCAGCACTCGACTAGGGGTGGATACGCAGTATTTT.

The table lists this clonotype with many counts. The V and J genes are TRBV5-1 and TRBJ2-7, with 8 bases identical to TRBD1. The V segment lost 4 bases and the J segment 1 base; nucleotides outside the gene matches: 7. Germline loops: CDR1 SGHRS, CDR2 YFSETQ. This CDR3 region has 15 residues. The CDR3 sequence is CASSEPGQESYEQYF. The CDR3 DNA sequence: TGCGCCAGCAGCGAACCGGGACAGGAGTCCTACGAGCAGTACTTC.

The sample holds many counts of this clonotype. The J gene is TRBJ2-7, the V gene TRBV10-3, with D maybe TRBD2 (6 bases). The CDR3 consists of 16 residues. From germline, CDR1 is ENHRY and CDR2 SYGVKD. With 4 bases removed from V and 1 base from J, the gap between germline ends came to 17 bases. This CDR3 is CAISVRRDSLSYEQYF. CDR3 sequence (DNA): TGTGCCATCAGTGTGCGCCGGGACTCTCTTTCCTACGAGCAGTACTTC.

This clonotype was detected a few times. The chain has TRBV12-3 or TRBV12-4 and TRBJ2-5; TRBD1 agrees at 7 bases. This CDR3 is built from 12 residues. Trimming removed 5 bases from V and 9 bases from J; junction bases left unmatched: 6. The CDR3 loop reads CASSLTGEAQYF. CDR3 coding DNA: TGTGCCAGCAGTCTCACAGGGGAAGCCCAGTACTTC.

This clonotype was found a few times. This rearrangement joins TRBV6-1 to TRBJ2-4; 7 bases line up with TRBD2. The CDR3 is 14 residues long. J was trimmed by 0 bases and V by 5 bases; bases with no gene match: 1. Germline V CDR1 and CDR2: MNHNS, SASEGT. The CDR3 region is CASSIAGAKNIQYF. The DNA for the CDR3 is TGTGCCAGCAGTATAGCGGGAGCCAAAAACATTCAGTACTTC.

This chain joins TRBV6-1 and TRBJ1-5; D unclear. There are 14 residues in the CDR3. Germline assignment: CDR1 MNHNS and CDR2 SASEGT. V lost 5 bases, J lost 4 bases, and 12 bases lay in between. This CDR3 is CASSTRSSNQPQHF. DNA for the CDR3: TGTGCCAGCAGTACCCGGAGCAGTAATCAGCCCCAGCATTTT.

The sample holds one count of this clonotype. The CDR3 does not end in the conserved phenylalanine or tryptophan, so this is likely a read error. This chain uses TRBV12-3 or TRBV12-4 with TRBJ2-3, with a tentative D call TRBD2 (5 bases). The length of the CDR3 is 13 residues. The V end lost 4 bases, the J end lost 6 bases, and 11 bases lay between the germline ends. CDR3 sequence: CASSSAGGDTQYL. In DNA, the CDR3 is TGTGCCAGCAGTTCCGCGGGTGGCGATACGCAGTATCTT.

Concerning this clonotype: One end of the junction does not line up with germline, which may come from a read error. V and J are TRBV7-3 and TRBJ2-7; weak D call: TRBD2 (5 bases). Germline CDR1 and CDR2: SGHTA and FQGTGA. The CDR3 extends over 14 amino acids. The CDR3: CDSSLDGKNDEQYF. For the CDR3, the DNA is TGTGACAGCAGCTTAGACGGGAAAAATGACGAGCAGTACTTC.

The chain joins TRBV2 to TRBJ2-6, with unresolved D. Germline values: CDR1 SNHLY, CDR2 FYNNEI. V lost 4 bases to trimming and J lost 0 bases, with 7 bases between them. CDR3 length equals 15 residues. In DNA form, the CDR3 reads TGTGCCAGCAGTGTCCAGAGCTCTGGGGCCAACGTCCTGACTTTC. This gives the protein CASSVQSSGANVLTF.

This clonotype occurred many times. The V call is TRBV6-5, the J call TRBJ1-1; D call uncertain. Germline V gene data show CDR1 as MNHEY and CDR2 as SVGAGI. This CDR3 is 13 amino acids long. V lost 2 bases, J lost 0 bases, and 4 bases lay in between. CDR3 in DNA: TGTGCCAGCAGTTACAGGGTGAACACTGAAGCTTTCTTT. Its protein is CASSYRVNTEAFF.